This T cell receptor beta chain was retrieved from a study of radiotherapy plus CTLA-4 blockade in lung cancer. The wider study: For 15% to 20% of patients, objective responses occurred, and about 33% had disease control.

As regards this clone: What it recognizes is unknown.

Trimming took off 2 bases at V and 2 bases at J, with 6 bases between the two ends. The germline V gene has CDR1 MNHEY and CDR2 SMNVEV (reference sequence). This CDR3 spans 13 amino acids. The table came from immunoSEQ multiplex PCR; TCRdb's copy has only in-frame clones and leaves some out. The sample shows 35,000 to 50,000 clones, roughly 73% of them seen only once. Treatment of patients with chemo-refractory metastatic non-small-cell lung cancer consisted of focal radiation plus CTLA-4 blockade with ipilimumab. Study results and caveats: Following radiotherapy plus ipilimumab, tumor-derived TCR clones expanded in the blood. Alongside interferon-beta, early blood T cell clone dynamics were reportedly the best predictor of response.

The TCR sequence derives from a human donor with non-small cell lung cancer who had a complete response to radiotherapy plus ipilimumab. V usage is TRBV27 and J usage is TRBJ1-2; possibly TRBD1 for D (6 bases). The specimen comprised peripheral blood, sampled from a patient treated with radiotherapy plus ipilimumab. The CDR3, as DNA: TGTGCCAGCAGTTTAAGGGGGAACTATGGCTACACCTTC. Its translation is CASSLRGNYGYTF.